This T cell receptor (beta chain) was captured by sequencing in a study of blood T cell repertoires in COVID-19. Sequenced by immunoSEQ multiplex PCR; TCRdb stores in-frame clones only, minus some. The sample shows 140,000 or so clones, about 87% of them seen only once. This TCR was sampled from a human donor with COVID-19, enrolled during active disease. The donor label of this sample is uncertain. The sample was peripheral blood.

CDR3 DNA: TGCGCCAGCAGCTACAGCTCCGGGACTAGCGGGAGGAACACCGGGGAGCTGTTTTTT. It is translated as CASSYSSGTSGRNTGELFF. The V and J genes are TRBV5-1 and TRBJ2-2; TRBD2 agrees at 14 bases. Losses at the gene ends were 3 bases for V and 1 base for J; bases not matched to a gene: 8. The CDR3 is 19 amino acids. Germline CDR1 SGHRS, CDR2 YFSETQ.